A single sample is the source of the 21 T cell receptor beta chains below, sequenced in a study of cytomegalovirus exposure and HLA in healthy donors. Here immunoSEQ multiplex PCR was the method, and the copy in TCRdb shows in-frame clones only, minus some. The sample shows some 170,000 clones, about 89% of them seen only once. Sequenced input: PBMCs. The receptor set was obtained from a man younger than 35 in good health and CMV-seropositive.

The genes are TRBV29-1 and TRBJ1-1; D is unresolved. The CDR3 extends over 12 amino acids. Trimming took 7 bases from V and 1 from J, leaving 10 bases between them. Germline V lookup: CDR1 SQVTM, CDR2 ANQGSEA. The CDR3 loop reads CSGDTANTEAFF. The CDR3 nucleotides read TGCAGCGGAGACACAGCGAACACTGAAGCTTTCTTT.

The rearrangement uses TRBV29-1 and TRBJ2-1; 10 nucleotides line up with TRBD2. V was pared by 7 bases and J by 6 bases, with 9 bases of the junction left unmatched. This CDR3 has 14 residues. The germline V gene has CDR1 SQVTM and CDR2 ANQGSEA. The CDR3 coding sequence is TGCAGCGCTGCTGGGACTAGCGTAGGCAATGAGCAGTTCTTC. Amino acids: CSAAGTSVGNEQFF.

The chain joins TRBV7-3 to TRBJ2-7; 8 nucleotides agree with TRBD1. Germline-derived CDR1 and CDR2 are SGHTA and FQGTGA. CDR3 size: 15 residues. J gave up 4 bases and V 5 bases, and 10 bases lay outside the gene matches. CDR3 protein: CASSIGTGAPYEQYF. CDR3 coding DNA: TGTGCCAGCAGCATTGGGACAGGCGCCCCTTACGAGCAGTACTTC.

This chain links TRBV6-1 with TRBJ1-2; no reliable D call. The germline CDR1 and CDR2 sequences are MNHNS and SASEGT. CDR3 length: 13 amino acids. Trimming pared 3 bases from V and 5 bases from J, leaving 10 bases between. The CDR3 sequence is CASSDGRRYGYTF. In nucleotides, the CDR3 is TGTGCCAGCAGTGATGGCAGAAGATATGGCTACACCTTC.

The chain couples TRBV4-3 to TRBJ2-1, with TRBD1 identical over 8 bases. V was clipped by 3 bases and J by 2 bases; unmatched bases: 12. This CDR3 is 18 amino acids long. Germline V gives CDR1 LGHNA, CDR2 YSLEER. CDR3 sequence (DNA): TGCGCCAGCAGCCAGGAACTGAGCAGGACAGGGACCTACAATGAGCAGTTCTTC. Translated: CASSQELSRTGTYNEQFF.

The chain employs TRBV28 and TRBJ2-5, with TRBD2 matching 7 bases. This CDR3 has 15 amino acids. Germline CDR1 reads MDHEN; CDR2 reads SYDVKM. Trimming took 2 bases from V and 1 from J; bases not matched to a gene: 4. Written as DNA, the CDR3 is TGTGCCAGCAGTTTAGGGGGAGGGAGCCAAGAGACCCAGTACTTC. As protein: CASSLGGGSQETQYF. The entire variable domain, with the rest obtained from reference TRBV28 and TRBJ2-5, is as follows: DVKVTQSSRYLVKRTGEKVFLECVQDMDHENMFWYRQDPGLGLRLIYFSYDVKMKEKGDIPEGYSVSREKKERFSLILESASTNQTSMYLCASSLGGGSQETQYFGPGTRLLVL.

The genes are TRBV25-1 and TRBJ1-2; no reliable D call. The V gene lost 4 bases and the J gene lost 8 bases, with 14 bases spanning the gap. This CDR3 has 13 residues. CDR1 and CDR2 from the germline V gene are MGHDK and SYGVNS. The CDR3 DNA reads as TGTGCCAGCAGTGGCCCCACGGGAGGAGGCTACACCTTC. Amino acid sequence: CASSGPTGGGYTF.

The V gene is TRBV7-3, the J gene TRBJ2-1, with 8 positions matching TRBD2. Trimming removed 1 base from V and 10 bases from J; junction bases left unmatched: 3. Germline V CDR1 and CDR2: SGHTA, FQGTGA. The CDR3 is 13 amino acids. This CDR3 is CASSLKGGREQFF. The CDR3 nucleotides read TGTGCCAGCAGCTTAAAGGGCGGGAGGGAGCAGTTCTTC.

The chain joins TRBV4-3 to TRBJ2-2, with 13 bases matching TRBD2. The trim removed 5 bases at V and 7 bases at J, leaving 10 bases unmatched. The V gene's germline CDR1 is LGHNA and CDR2 YSLEER. CDR3 length: 17 amino acids. This CDR3 reads CASSILAGGHRVGELFF. CDR3 DNA sequence: TGCGCCAGCAGCATACTAGCGGGGGGGCACAGAGTCGGGGAGCTGTTTTTT.

The chain combines TRBV7-8 with TRBJ1-1; D is undetermined. V was pared by 4 bases and J by 1 base, with 7 bases between. Germline-derived CDR1 and CDR2 are SGHVS and FQNEAQ. The CDR3 runs to 13 residues. CDR3: CASSSRGNTEAFF. CDR3 nucleotide sequence: TGTGCCAGCAGCTCGCGGGGGAACACTGAAGCTTTCTTT.

This clone turned up a few times. This chain links TRBV5-1 with TRBJ2-7; tentative D call: TRBD1 (6 bases). The germline V and J ends were trimmed by 0 bases and 5 bases, with 6 bases remaining between them. CDR1 and CDR2 (germline): SGHRS, YFSETQ. The CDR3 has 12 residues. The CDR3: CASSLGQDEQYF. The DNA for the CDR3 is TGCGCCAGCAGCTTGGGACAGGACGAGCAGTACTTC.

The rearrangement uses TRBV6-6 and TRBJ1-5; D not resolved. CDR1 is MNHNY, CDR2 SVGAGI, per germline (reference sequence). V was shortened by 5 bases and J by 0 bases, with 11 bases between the two germline ends. The CDR3 loop spans 15 amino acids. The CDR3 DNA reads TGTGCCAGCAGTCAAGACACATATAGCAATCAGCCCCAGCATTTT. Its protein product is CASSQDTYSNQPQHF.

The chain combines TRBV6-5 with TRBJ2-7, with 7 nucleotides matching TRBD1. CDR3 length: 13 residues. V lost 7 bases, J lost 5 bases, and 8 bases stayed unmatched. Per germline, CDR1 MNHEY and CDR2 SVGAGI. CDR3 in DNA: TGTGCCAGCAATAGACAGGGCTCGGACGAGCAGTACTTC. Its protein is CASNRQGSDEQYF.

The rearrangement links TRBV4-3 to TRBJ1-1, with 8 bases that match TRBD1. Germline CDR1 is LGHNA and CDR2 is YSLEER. The CDR3 sequence is 16 residues long. Trimming removed 0 bases from V and 8 bases from J; junction bases left unmatched: 11. The CDR3 coding sequence is TGCGCCAGCAGCCAAGATAGGACAGGGCGGGGGTTAGAAGCTTTCTTT. Encoded protein: CASSQDRTGRGLEAFF.

The chain combines TRBV29-1 with TRBJ2-3, with a possible D match to TRBD1 (5 bases). Germline V CDR1 and CDR2: SQVTM, ANQGSEA. This CDR3 contains 13 residues. The V gene lost 0 bases and the J gene lost 1 base, with 5 bases spanning the gap. The CDR3 DNA is TGCAGCGTTGAAGAAGGGGGCACAGATACGCAGTATTTT. Translating gives CSVEEGGTDTQYF.

The gene calls are TRBV7-9 and TRBJ2-5; 7 bases match TRBD2. Germline CDR1 SEHNR, CDR2 FQNEAQ (reference sequence). Trimming took 5 bases from V and 4 from J; bases not matched to a gene: 4. This CDR3 is 13 amino acids long. Written as DNA, the CDR3 is TGTGCCAGCAGCCTGTTAGCGGGAGAGACCCAGTACTTC. Translated: CASSLLAGETQYF.

The V call is TRBV7-2, the J call TRBJ2-7; 9 bases agree with TRBD1. The CDR3 length is 15 residues. V was clipped by 5 bases and J by 4 bases; unmatched bases: 9. Germline lookup yields CDR1 SGHTA and CDR2 FQGNSA. For the CDR3, the DNA is TGTGCCAGCAGCGCACAACAGGGGGCGGGGTACGAGCAGTACTTC. Translation: CASSAQQGAGYEQYF.

The rearrangement links TRBV6-5 to TRBJ2-1; D is undetermined. Germline V gene sequence: CDR1 MNHEY, CDR2 SVGAGI. Trimming shortened V by 5 bases and J by 8 bases, and 7 bases separated the two germline ends. The CDR3 is 11 amino acids. The CDR3 coding sequence is TGTGCCAGCAGTCTCTTTGATGAGCAGTTCTTC. Translated: CASSLFDEQFF.

The CDR3 here is CASIRMIPSGGSSYNEQFF. The CDR3 bases are TGTGCCAGTATAAGGATGATCCCCTCGGGGGGCTCCTCCTACAATGAGCAGTTCTTC. The chain carries TRBV19 and TRBJ2-1, with D tentatively TRBD2 (7 bases). The CDR3 is 19 residues long. Germline V CDR1 and CDR2: LNHDA, SQIVND (reference sequence). V was trimmed by 7 bases and J by 0 bases, leaving 25 bases between them.

The chain joins TRBV2 to TRBJ2-3; 9 bases align to TRBD1. The CDR3 consists of 17 residues. Germline V gives CDR1 SNHLY, CDR2 FYNNEI. Unmatched junction bases numbered 8, after V lost 4 bases and J lost 0 bases. The CDR3 loop is CASSGDRASPSTDTQYF. The CDR3 coding sequence is TGTGCCAGCAGTGGGGACAGGGCATCCCCTAGCACAGATACGCAGTATTTT.

The chain carries TRBV19 and TRBJ1-1, with a weak D call TRBD1 (5 bases). Between the trimmed V and J ends, which lost 9 bases and 1 base, there was a span of 12 bases. This CDR3 spans 13 amino acids. Germline CDR1 and CDR2: LNHDA and SQIVND (reference sequence). CDR3 amino acids: CASRRGRNTEAFF. The CDR3 DNA reads TGTGCCAGCCGGAGGGGTCGGAACACTGAAGCTTTCTTT. The complete variable domain, with remaining parts taken from reference TRBV19 and TRBJ1-1, reads DGGITQSPKYLFRKEGQNVTLSCEQNLNHDAMYWYRQDPGQGLRLIYYSQIVNDFQKGDIAEGYSVSREKKESFPLTVTSAQKNPTAFYLCASRRGRNTEAFFGQGTRLTVV.